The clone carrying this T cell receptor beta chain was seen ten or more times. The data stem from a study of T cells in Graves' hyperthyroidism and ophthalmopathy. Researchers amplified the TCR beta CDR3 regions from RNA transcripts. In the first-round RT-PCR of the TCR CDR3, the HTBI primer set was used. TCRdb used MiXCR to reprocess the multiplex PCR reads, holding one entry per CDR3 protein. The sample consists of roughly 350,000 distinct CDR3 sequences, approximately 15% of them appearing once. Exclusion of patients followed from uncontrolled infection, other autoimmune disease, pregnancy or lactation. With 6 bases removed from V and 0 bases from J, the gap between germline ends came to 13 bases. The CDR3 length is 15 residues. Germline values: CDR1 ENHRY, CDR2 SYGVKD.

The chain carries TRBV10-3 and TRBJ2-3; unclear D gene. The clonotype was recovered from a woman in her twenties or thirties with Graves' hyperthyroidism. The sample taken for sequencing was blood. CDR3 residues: CAIRHDRDSTDTQYF. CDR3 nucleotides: TGTGCCATCAGGCATGACCGTGATAGCACAGATACGCAGTATTTT.